Sequencing of this TCR beta chain was carried out in a study of cytomegalovirus exposure and HLA in healthy donors (dated by TCRdb to the late 2010s). Broadly, across the study: An earlier analysis of some 550 of the donors reported 250 to 300 Gb of sequence data and roughly 100 million unique TCR beta sequences from 150 million to 200 million T cells. The study used immunosequencing to profile the T cell repertoires of approximately 630 subjects and linked those repertoires to cytomegalovirus serostatus. Among the roughly 430 genotyped donors, more than 70% belonged to the genetic ancestry cluster associated with self-reported Caucasian donors. An early release that covered roughly 600 HLA-typed donors contained around 300 gigabases of sequencing data and tens of millions of unique TCR sequences. Donor age, sex, ethnicity and CMV serostatus were compiled together with the repertoire data. The study aimed to test whether signatures of past pathogen exposure could be identified by cataloging public T cell receptors. Along with the approximately 670-subject first cohort, a separate validation cohort of over a hundred different subjects was used. HLA typing covered class I and class II loci at four-digit resolution. All discovery cohort repertoires had been generated using a single sequencing platform. In the later analysis, no new phenotypic data were used to find candidate immune exposures; instead, reliance was placed on TCR beta sequences and their occurrence across donors. To predict cytomegalovirus infection status, the study brought together high-throughput TCR immunosequencing, statistical association of individual TCRs with disease status, and machine learning. In a later genetic analysis, genome-wide SNP genotypes for about 55% of the 666 donors were used, and that subset was treated as a discovery cohort. Across some 400 genotyped donors of the cohort, an average of approximately 220,000 unique TCR beta nucleotide sequences per donor were sequenced, and about a sixth of those sequences were non-productive. To decide whether each TCR beta V gene segment behaved as functional or pseudogenic, an earlier analysis of over 500 of the donors relied on high-throughput TCR beta sequencing. A later analysis re-examined previously published TCR beta repertoires from just over 650 donors and added high-resolution HLA genotyping to investigate patterns of TCR occurrence. Typing coverage differed by locus: A, B, C, DRB1 and DQB1 were typed in roughly 620-630 donors, DQA1 in approximately 520, DPA1 in around 600, and DPB1 in 450 to 490. Several DR-DQ haplotypes were treated as single units for association and clustering because of strong linkage in the cohort. The paper's findings and limits, for the study overall: For the cohort, immune exposure information was limited to CMV serostatus. A later analysis found that TCR association rates varied across HLA loci, with DRB1 alleles showing the most associated TCRs and HLA-C alleles the fewest. In vitro tests confirmed that a few of the cytomegalovirus-associated TCR beta chains recognize cytomegalovirus antigens. In a later genetic analysis, fewer N-insertions in productive TCRs were reported among donors in an Asian-associated ancestry cluster than the roughly 640-donor mean. The classifier was reported to diagnose cytomegalovirus status with high specificity and sensitivity in both the original cohort and the validation cohort. In an earlier analysis of several hundred of the donors, most TCR beta V segments were observed in productive rearrangements about 87% or about 30% of the time, broadly matching IMGT annotations. Strong co-occurrence of HLA alleles, especially DR and DQ, made assigning TCR associations to individual alleles difficult. The authors suggested that the approach could potentially be generalized to other disease states and immunological phenotypes. Most CMV-associated TCR beta chains appeared to be HLA-restricted in a later analysis, and the HLA associations seemed to be driven largely by CMV exposure. A total of 150 to 200 TCR beta chains were listed by the study as associated with cytomegalovirus. Linkage disequilibrium might explain the correlated functional status among segregating V segments, but an unknown experimental factor could not be excluded. A cluster of highly shared sequence variants was judged likely to be a technical artifact of the sequencing pipeline. Some IMGT-functional V segments, including TRBV6-2 and TRBV6-3, could not be distinguished by the 87-base-pair reads and were therefore excluded. In a later analysis, HLA-associated TCR beta chains showed more clonal expansion and lower generation probabilities than non-associated chains that were equally common. Only TCR beta chains were sequenced in this cohort, and the absence of alpha or paired-chain data limited detectable features. In a later analysis, around 17,000 TCR beta sequences were associated with specific HLA alleles at a false discovery rate of 0.05. A further reported finding was that TCR beta sequences accurately predicted the HLA-A and HLA-B alleles for most subjects in the first cohort. In a later analysis, several top co-occurrence clusters were reported to appear linked to parvovirus B19, influenza, CMV and Epstein-Barr virus. Because counts were too low, about 18 rarely observed V segments, including chromosome 9 orphons, were excluded from the earlier analysis of about 500 of the donors. Because HLA typing was unavailable for some donors at each locus, only the typed subset was used in association tests. Roughly uniform sequencing depth across donors was assumed in presence/absence analyses, although this assumption may not hold. Most TCR sequences were seen in very few donors, while some public TCRs were found in many individuals. V-gene and J-gene trimming of TCR beta chains was associated with a missense DCLRE1C variant in a later genetic analysis, and the association was replicated in an independent cohort.

The cohort consisted of 666 healthy bone marrow donors. At the time of sampling, every cohort member was nominally healthy, though immune exposures that went unrecorded were likely present. The donor was CMV seropositive and belonged to the group of about 290 seropositive cohort members. A peripheral blood sample was provided by each donor, and peripheral blood mononuclear cells were used for TCR beta sequencing. The Qiagen DNeasy Blood Extraction Kit was used to extract genomic DNA from the blood cell samples. Receptor amplification or capture employed the immunoSEQ multiplex PCR assay. For the multiplex PCR, a mixture combining 60 forward primers for TCR Vbeta segments and 13 reverse primers for TCR Jbeta segments was used. The CDR3 region of rearranged TCR beta genes was amplified from genomic DNA by a multiplex PCR assay. On the Illumina HiSeq System, the amplified TCR beta libraries were sequenced as 87-base-pair reads. The authors processed their data as follows. A later analysis tallied tens of millions of unique TCR beta chains across the roughly 610 repertoires, and about 12 million of those chains were shared by two or more donors. A nearest-neighbor algorithm error-corrected the raw reads and collapsed the reads into unique sequences, merging closely related sequences to remove PCR and sequencing errors. CDR3 sequences were aligned to IMGT reference sequences to assign V, D and J gene segments. For a sequence to be retained, at least a six-nucleotide match to both a V gene segment and a J gene segment was required. A rearrangement was called productive if the CDR3 had no stop codons and remained in frame with V and J, and every other rearrangement was called non-productive. Following IMGT convention, CDR3 was defined as the stretch from the second conserved V-encoded cysteine up to the conserved J-encoded phenylalanine. Sequences without an unambiguous match to a single V gene segment were excluded from the earlier analysis of about 600 of the donors. An earlier analysis of 500 to 700 of the donors classified V segments as functional when productive rearrangements were above 56.7% and as segregating when the standard deviation between donors was above 5%. A statistical classification framework was built to diagnose cytomegalovirus status from the catalog of TCR beta chain sequences. In a later analysis, TCR nucleotide sequences were compared against IMGT/GENE-DB human TR gene sequences so that V and J genes could be assigned. In a later analysis, CDR3 sequences and most-parsimonious VDJ recombination scenarios were assigned using the TCRdist pipeline. In a later analysis, every TCR beta chain was defined by the combination of its CDR3 amino acid sequence and its V-gene family, and reads without a unique V-gene family were dropped. To address suspected cross-contamination and a sequencing artifact, a later analysis removed roughly 580 highly shared, low-generation-probability nucleotide sequences. In a later analysis, a clonal expansion index for each public chain was calculated from normalized within-repertoire ranks of inferred template counts. In a later analysis, generation probabilities were computed with a VDJ recombination model fitted to out-of-frame rearrangements, and the resulting probabilities were checked against IGoR. In a later analysis, TCR-TCR, TCR-HLA and TCR-CMV co-occurrence was scored with hypergeometric tests, and a repertoire-size bias correction was applied to TCR pairs. In a later analysis, false discovery rates were estimated by permuting HLA or CMV assignments 20 times. In a later analysis, co-occurring TCRs were grouped using DBSCAN, with TCRdist sequence similarity added in when clustering inside HLA-allele-positive subsets. Co-occurrence clustering excluded repertoires with fewer than 30,000 or more than 120,000 public chains, plus five with anomalous nucleotide sharing. What TCRdb holds here is the immuneACCESS table cut down to in-frame rearrangements. Part of the clones is not present; checked against another copy, under half of the missing clones reflect an unresolved V gene, and the others are unexplained. For V, J and clone size, that table is used; D and trimming come from the DNA. The sample contains roughly 150,000 clones, over 60% of them found a single time. The biggest ten clones account for roughly 3.1% of the sample.

CDR1 SGHTA and CDR2 FQGNSA were looked up in the germline V gene. The CDR3 runs 13 amino acids, cysteine and phenylalanine included. The entry retains the CDR3 DNA only, 39 bases that are in frame from base 1. V is trimmed back by 5 bases and J by 7 bases, and the junction contains 5 bases that no gene match accounts for. With regard to this clone: The antigen it binds to is not known. There are no base qualities to consult, and no much larger clone falls within one base.

Rearrangement joined TRBV7-2 to TRBJ1-5; 7 central bases correspond to TRBD1. The clonotype originates from a woman in her 30s in good health and CMV-seropositive. The source material was PBMCs. The nucleotide sequence is given as TGTGCCAGCAGCCCGGGACAGCTCCAGCCCCAGCATTTT. It is translated as CASSPGQLQPQHF.